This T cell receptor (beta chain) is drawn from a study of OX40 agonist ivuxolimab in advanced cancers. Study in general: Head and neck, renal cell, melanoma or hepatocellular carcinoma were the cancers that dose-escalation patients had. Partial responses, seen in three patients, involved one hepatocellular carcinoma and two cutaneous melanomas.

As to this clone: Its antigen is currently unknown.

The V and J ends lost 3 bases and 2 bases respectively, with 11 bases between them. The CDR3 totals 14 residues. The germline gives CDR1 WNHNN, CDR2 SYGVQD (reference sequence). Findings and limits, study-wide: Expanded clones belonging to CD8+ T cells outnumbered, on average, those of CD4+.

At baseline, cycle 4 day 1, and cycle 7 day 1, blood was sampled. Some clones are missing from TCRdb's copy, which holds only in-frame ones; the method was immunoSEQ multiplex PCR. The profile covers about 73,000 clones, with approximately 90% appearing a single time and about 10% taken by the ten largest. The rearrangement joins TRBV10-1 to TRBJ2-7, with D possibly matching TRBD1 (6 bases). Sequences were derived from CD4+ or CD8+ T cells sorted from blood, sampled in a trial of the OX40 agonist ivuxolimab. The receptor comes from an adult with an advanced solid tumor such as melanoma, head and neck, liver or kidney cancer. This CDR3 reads CASSDRDTTYEQYF. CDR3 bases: TGCGCCAGCAGTGACCGGGACACGACCTACGAGCAGTACTTC.